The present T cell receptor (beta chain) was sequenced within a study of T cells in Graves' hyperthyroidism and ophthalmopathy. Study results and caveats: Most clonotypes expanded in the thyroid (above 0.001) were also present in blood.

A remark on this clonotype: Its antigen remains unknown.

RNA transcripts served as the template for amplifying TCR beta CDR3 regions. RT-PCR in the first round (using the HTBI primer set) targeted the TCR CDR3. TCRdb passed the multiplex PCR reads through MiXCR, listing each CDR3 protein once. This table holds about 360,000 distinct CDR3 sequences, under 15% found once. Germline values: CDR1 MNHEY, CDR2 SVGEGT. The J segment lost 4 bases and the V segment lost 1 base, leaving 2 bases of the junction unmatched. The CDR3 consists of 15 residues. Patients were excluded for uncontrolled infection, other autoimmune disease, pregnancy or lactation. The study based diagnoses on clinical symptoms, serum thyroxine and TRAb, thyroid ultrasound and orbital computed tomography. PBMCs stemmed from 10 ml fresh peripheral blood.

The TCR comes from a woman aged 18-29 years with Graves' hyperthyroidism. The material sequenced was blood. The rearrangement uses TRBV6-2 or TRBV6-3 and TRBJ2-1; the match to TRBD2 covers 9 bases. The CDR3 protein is CASSYLAGVYNEQFF. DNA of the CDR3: TGTGCCAGCAGTTACTTAGCGGGAGTTTACAATGAGCAGTTCTTC.